This T cell receptor beta chain was documented in a study of blood T cell repertoires in COVID-19. Study overall: There were acute and convalescent COVID-19 samples, and they came from the United States, Italy and Spain.

With 3 bases clipped from V and 4 bases from J, the junction kept 7 bases outside the gene matches. The CDR3 runs 16 residues. The germline V gene has CDR1 LNHDA and CDR2 SQIVND (reference sequence). This clone turned up a few times. Enrollment of patients from Seattle took place during active infection, with longitudinal follow-up. In the study's own analysis: Reference gene primer amplification in the assay estimated nucleated cell counts. Data came from immunoSEQ multiplex PCR; TCRdb stores just in-frame clones and leaves some out. That table is the source of V, J and clone size, and D and trimming were worked out from the DNA. The sample yields 200,000 to 250,000 clones, less than 90% seen once.

The sequenced sample consisted of peripheral blood. The rearrangement uses TRBV19 and TRBJ2-5; 11 positions agree with TRBD2. The clonotype was recovered from a woman of 80 years or more with COVID-19, enrolled during active disease. The CDR3 sequence: CASSIGISGGGETQYF. DNA for the CDR3: TGTGCCAGTAGTATTGGAATTAGCGGGGGGGGAGAGACCCAGTACTTC.